Listed below are T cell receptor beta chains from one sample, sequenced in a study of T cells in Graves' hyperthyroidism and ophthalmopathy. TCRdb recomputed calls from the multiplex PCR reads with MiXCR, one row per CDR3 protein. The sample lists around 340,000 distinct CDR3 sequences, 11% to 15% occurring once. The sequenced sample was blood. These receptors originate from a woman aged 25-40 years with Graves' hyperthyroidism. The CDR3 runs from the conserved cysteine through the conserved F or W.

>TRBJ2-2|TRBV5-1
CASSPATSGRRNTGELFF
>TRBJ2-1|TRBV5-6
CASSYTPVRVNEQFF
>TRBJ2-7|TRBV28
CAARRGREYEQYF
>TRBJ2-5|TRBV12-3/TRBV12-4
CASSSLPGLKETQYF
>TRBJ1-2|TRBV29-1
CGVGGNYGYTF
>TRBJ2-2|TRBV6-1
CASRRGTGRTGELFF
>TRBJ2-5|TRBV28
CASKLAQETQYF
>TRBJ1-1|TRBV6-1
CASRTAMNTEAFF
>TRBJ2-7|TRBV7-8
CASSLVGGRILGDEQYF
>TRBJ2-7|TRBV20-1
CSAQTRGERVYEQYF
>TRBJ1-3|TRBV28
CASLRGGGNTIYF
>TRBJ2-3|TRBV18
CASSPGLDTGTQYF
>TRBJ2-3|TRBV10-3
CAISLQRATDTQYF
>TRBJ1-1|TRBV20-1
CSASGLLNTEAFF
>TRBJ2-7|TRBV29-1
CSVEDWGKEQYF
>TRBJ2-2|TRBV20-1
CSAKRHTGGAAGELFF
>TRBJ2-2|TRBV5-1
CASSVQKPNTGELFF
>TRBJ2-7|TRBV6-1
CASRRDSYEQYF
>TRBJ2-7|TRBV6-1
CASSDIWRSYEQYF
>TRBJ2-5|TRBV11-2
CASSLFAPVQETQYF
>TRBJ2-7|TRBV5-5
CASSLFGSYEQYF
>TRBJ2-7|TRBV20-1
CSAKAPPSYEQYF
>TRBJ2-3|TRBV7-6
CASSFGDTQYF
>TRBJ2-3|TRBV20-1
CSALSGGGDTQYF
>TRBJ2-1|TRBV12-3/TRBV12-4
CASSLGGLSYANEQFF
>TRBJ1-2|TRBV6-1
CASSSPQAGGYTF
>TRBJ1-5|TRBV27
CASSTSQGGIVQPQHF
>TRBJ2-7|TRBV10-3
CAVGASGGSYEQYF
>TRBJ2-6|TRBV7-9
CASSSSGTGGAGANVLTF
>TRBJ2-1|TRBV5-1
CASTNSGSSYNEQFF
>TRBJ1-5|TRBV6-1
CASSDRGFGISNQPQHF
>TRBJ1-1|TRBV24-1
CATSDTQGEAFF
>TRBJ1-6|TRBV27
CASSFSTDNSPLHF
>TRBJ2-1|TRBV12-3/TRBV12-4
CASSPGLATPYNEQFF
>TRBJ2-3|TRBV20-1
CSAIPGTQGTDTQYF
>TRBJ2-1|TRBV30
CAWMADREQFF
>TRBJ2-7|TRBV6-1
CASTTGTGSYEQYF
>TRBJ1-4|TRBV28
CASSPGNEKLFF
>TRBJ2-5|TRBV15
CATSSERELGETQYF